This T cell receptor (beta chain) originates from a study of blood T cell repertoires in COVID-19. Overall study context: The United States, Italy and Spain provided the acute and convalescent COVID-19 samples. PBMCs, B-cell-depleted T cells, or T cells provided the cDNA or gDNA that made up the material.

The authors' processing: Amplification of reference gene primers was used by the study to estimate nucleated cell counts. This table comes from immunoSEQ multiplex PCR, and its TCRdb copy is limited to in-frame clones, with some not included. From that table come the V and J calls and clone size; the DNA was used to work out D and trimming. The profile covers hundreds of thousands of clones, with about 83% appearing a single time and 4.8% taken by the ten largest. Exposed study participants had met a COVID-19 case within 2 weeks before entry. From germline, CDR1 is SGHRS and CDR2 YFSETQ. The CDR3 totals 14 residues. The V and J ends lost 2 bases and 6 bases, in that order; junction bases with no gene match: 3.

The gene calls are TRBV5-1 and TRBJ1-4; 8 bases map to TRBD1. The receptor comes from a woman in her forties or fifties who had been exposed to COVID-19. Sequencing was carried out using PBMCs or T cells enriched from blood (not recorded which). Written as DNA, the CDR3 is TGCGCCAGCAGCTTCAGGGGGCAGGATGAAAAACTGTTTTTT. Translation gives CASSFRGQDEKLFF.